Listed below are T cell receptor beta chains from one sample, sequenced in a study of CD8 T cells in Susac syndrome. Using its own MiXCR run on the immunoSEQ multiplex PCR reads, TCRdb lists one record per CDR3 protein. The repertoire holds about 150,000 distinct CDR3 sequences, about 94% seen once, with 0.2% to 0.25% in the top ten. Input material: CD8+ T cells from PBMCs. These receptors all stem from a human donor with multiple sclerosis. CDR3s include the opening cysteine and the closing phenylalanine or tryptophan. Fields, in order: D gene, clone size, V gene, J gene, CDR3 DNA, CDR3 protein. The D gene is left open where the match is weak. Size tells how often a clone was seen (once, few, many) or the class of an expanded clone, and some rows leave it out.

d_call: .
clone_size: .
v_call: TRBV14
j_call: TRBJ1-6
cdr3_nt: TGTGCCAGCAGCCAAGAAGTCCGATCACCCCTCCACTTT
cdr3_aa: CASSQEVRSPLHF

d_call: .
clone_size: .
v_call: TRBV4-3
j_call: TRBJ2-5
cdr3_nt: TGCGCCAGCAGCCAAGATACCGGGCGGGAGACCCAGTACTTC
cdr3_aa: CASSQDTGRETQYF

d_call: .
clone_size: once
v_call: TRBV19
j_call: TRBJ1-5
cdr3_nt: TGTGCCAGTAGTATAGTGCAAGGGGAGCCCCAGCATTTT
cdr3_aa: CASSIVQGEPQHF

d_call: .
clone_size: .
v_call: TRBV29-1
j_call: TRBJ1-3
cdr3_nt: TGCAGCGTTGAAGGGAGAAACTCTGGAAACACCATATATTTT
cdr3_aa: CSVEGRNSGNTIYF

d_call: TRBD1
clone_size: .
v_call: TRBV20-1
j_call: TRBJ1-1
cdr3_nt: TGCAATGCTAGAGATCGACAGGGGGGCACTGAAGCTTTCTTT
cdr3_aa: CNARDRQGGTEAFF

d_call: TRBD1
clone_size: .
v_call: TRBV7-9
j_call: TRBJ2-7
cdr3_nt: TGTGCCAGCAGCTTAGTGGGACAGGGTTACGAGCAGTACTTC
cdr3_aa: CASSLVGQGYEQYF

d_call: .
clone_size: .
v_call: TRBV27
j_call: TRBJ2-4
cdr3_nt: TGTGCCAGCAGTTCCCTTGCGGGGAGAACAATTCAGTACTTC
cdr3_aa: CASSSLAGRTIQYF

d_call: .
clone_size: .
v_call: TRBV27
j_call: TRBJ1-1
cdr3_nt: TGTGCCAGCAGTTTAGGGTCCGGGTGGGACACTGAAGCTTTCTTT
cdr3_aa: CASSLGSGWDTEAFF

d_call: .
clone_size: .
v_call: TRBV20-1
j_call: TRBJ2-7
cdr3_nt: TGCAGTGCCCAGGGACGGATCTCCTACGAGCAGTACTTC
cdr3_aa: CSAQGRISYEQYF

d_call: .
clone_size: .
v_call: TRBV20-1
j_call: TRBJ2-2
cdr3_nt: TGCAGTGCCCCTATTCAGGGGGGGAGAAACACCGGGGAGCTGTTTTTT
cdr3_aa: CSAPIQGGRNTGELFF

d_call: TRBD1
clone_size: .
v_call: TRBV5-6
j_call: TRBJ1-2
cdr3_nt: TGTGCCAGCAGCCCGGACAGGGGCAAAATACGGTATGGCTACACCTTC
cdr3_aa: CASSPDRGKIRYGYTF

d_call: .
clone_size: once
v_call: TRBV19
j_call: TRBJ2-7
cdr3_nt: TGTGCCAGTAGTGAAGACAGCTCCTACGAGCAGTACTTC
cdr3_aa: CASSEDSSYEQYF

d_call: .
clone_size: .
v_call: TRBV29-1
j_call: TRBJ1-1
cdr3_nt: TGCAGCGTTGGGCGGGAGAACACTGAAGCTTTCTTT
cdr3_aa: CSVGRENTEAFF

d_call: .
clone_size: .
v_call: TRBV19
j_call: TRBJ1-1
cdr3_nt: TGTGCCAGTACCTCTGAGTACACGAACACTGAAGCTTTCTTT
cdr3_aa: CASTSEYTNTEAFF

d_call: .
clone_size: .
v_call: TRBV2
j_call: TRBJ1-2
cdr3_nt: TGTGCCAGCAGTGAACCTTGGGACTATGGCTACACCTTC
cdr3_aa: CASSEPWDYGYTF

d_call: .
clone_size: .
v_call: TRBV2
j_call: TRBJ1-5
cdr3_nt: TGTGCCAGCAGTGCCGGGACCCTCAGGCAGCCCCAGCATTTT
cdr3_aa: CASSAGTLRQPQHF

d_call: .
clone_size: .
v_call: TRBV7-8
j_call: TRBJ2-3
cdr3_nt: TGTGCCAGCAGCTTCCAAAACGGGGCCCCCCCAGATACGCAGTATTTT
cdr3_aa: CASSFQNGAPPDTQYF

d_call: TRBD2
clone_size: .
v_call: TRBV6-5
j_call: TRBJ2-7
cdr3_nt: TGTGCCAGCAGTTTGTACGGGGGGGCTAAGGAAGAGCAGTACTTC
cdr3_aa: CASSLYGGAKEEQYF

d_call: .
clone_size: .
v_call: TRBV7-9
j_call: TRBJ2-7
cdr3_nt: TGTGCCAGCAGCCCCCGAGGTAGCGGTCTCGAGCAGTACTTC
cdr3_aa: CASSPRGSGLEQYF

d_call: .
clone_size: .
v_call: TRBV30
j_call: TRBJ2-1
cdr3_nt: TGTGCCTGGAGTGCGTACATAGGGCAGCTCAATGAGCAGTTCTTC
cdr3_aa: CAWSAYIGQLNEQFF

d_call: TRBD1
clone_size: .
v_call: TRBV7-2
j_call: TRBJ1-6
cdr3_nt: TGTGCCAGCAGCTTGGAAGCGGGACAGGGAATGGCACCCCTCCACTTT
cdr3_aa: CASSLEAGQGMAPLHF

d_call: TRBD1
clone_size: .
v_call: TRBV13
j_call: TRBJ1-2
cdr3_nt: TGTGCCAGCAGCTTGGGGGACAGTAACTATGGCTACACCTTC
cdr3_aa: CASSLGDSNYGYTF

d_call: .
clone_size: .
v_call: TRBV27
j_call: TRBJ1-6
cdr3_nt: TGTGCCAGCAGGGGACTCCATAGGAATTCACCCCTCCACTTT
cdr3_aa: CASRGLHRNSPLHF

d_call: TRBD2
clone_size: .
v_call: TRBV12-3/TRBV12-4
j_call: TRBJ2-1
cdr3_nt: TGTGCCAGCAGTCAGACCTCCTCTAGCGGGGTCTCCTACAATGAGCAGTTCTTC
cdr3_aa: CASSQTSSSGVSYNEQFF

d_call: .
clone_size: .
v_call: TRBV29-1
j_call: TRBJ1-2
cdr3_nt: TGCAGCGCCTATGGGCCAAATACAGACAACTATGGCTACACCTTC
cdr3_aa: CSAYGPNTDNYGYTF

d_call: .
clone_size: .
v_call: TRBV6-2/TRBV6-3
j_call: TRBJ2-3
cdr3_nt: TGTGCCAGCAGTTACAGGGTGATCGATACGCAGTATTTT
cdr3_aa: CASSYRVIDTQYF

d_call: TRBD1
clone_size: .
v_call: TRBV7-9
j_call: TRBJ1-4
cdr3_nt: TGTGCCAGCAGTTTCCCAGAGGGACAGGGAAATGAAAAACTGTTTTTT
cdr3_aa: CASSFPEGQGNEKLFF

d_call: .
clone_size: .
v_call: TRBV3-1
j_call: TRBJ1-1
cdr3_nt: TGTGCCAGCAGCCAAGTGGCACAGGGCACTGAAGCTTTCTTT
cdr3_aa: CASSQVAQGTEAFF

d_call: TRBD2
clone_size: .
v_call: TRBV29-1
j_call: TRBJ2-3
cdr3_nt: TGCAGCGCAGGAAAAGGGACTAGCGGGGGTCGGACAGATACGCAGTATTTT
cdr3_aa: CSAGKGTSGGRTDTQYF

d_call: .
clone_size: .
v_call: TRBV7-9
j_call: TRBJ2-7
cdr3_nt: TGTGCCAGCAGCTTAGACGTCCGCCGCTCCTACGAGCAGTACTTC
cdr3_aa: CASSLDVRRSYEQYF

d_call: .
clone_size: .
v_call: TRBV12-3/TRBV12-4
j_call: TRBJ2-7
cdr3_nt: TGTGCCAGCAGTTTTTCGGCGAGTCAATACGAGCAGTACTTC
cdr3_aa: CASSFSASQYEQYF

d_call: TRBD1
clone_size: .
v_call: TRBV7-9
j_call: TRBJ1-1
cdr3_nt: TGTGCCAGCAGCCTAGCCGGGACAGGGCCTGAAGCTTTCTTT
cdr3_aa: CASSLAGTGPEAFF

d_call: TRBD1
clone_size: .
v_call: TRBV15
j_call: TRBJ1-1
cdr3_nt: TGTGCCACCAGATCGACAGGGCTCACTGAAGCTTTCTTT
cdr3_aa: CATRSTGLTEAFF

d_call: .
clone_size: .
v_call: TRBV11-2
j_call: TRBJ1-6
cdr3_nt: TGTGCCAGCAGCTTAACAGGGCCCTCACCCCTCCACTTT
cdr3_aa: CASSLTGPSPLHF

d_call: .
clone_size: .
v_call: TRBV27
j_call: TRBJ2-3
cdr3_nt: TGTGCCAGCAGTTCTTACCCAGGACCTTTAGATACGCAGTATTTT
cdr3_aa: CASSSYPGPLDTQYF

d_call: .
clone_size: .
v_call: TRBV9
j_call: TRBJ1-2
cdr3_nt: TGTGCCAGCAGCGGGTCAGGGGTCTATGGCTACACCTTC
cdr3_aa: CASSGSGVYGYTF